The source of this T cell receptor (beta chain) is a study of shared clonotypes between healthy human individuals. Sorted-subset replicate PCR reactions were performed with about 210 ng DNA, corresponding to roughly 30,000 T cell genomes. Original processing methods: ImmunoSEQ output lacked quality scores and full-length reads, limiting matched filtering. Libraries were prepared by immunoSEQ multiplex PCR; TCRdb keeps only in-frame clonotypes and omits some of them. That table gives V, J and clone size, and the DNA gave D and trimming. The profile shows more than 2,000,000 clones, just over 90% of them singletons. With 0 bases removed from V and 0 bases from J, the gap between germline ends came to 8 bases. Germline CDR1 reads MNHEY; CDR2 reads SVGAGI. This CDR3 is 15 amino acids long. Study-wide points: Sequencing depth was expected to influence donor clonotype sharing. Generally, naive subsets (rather than memory subsets) showed larger estimated richness.

On this clone: The antigen is undetermined.

The clonotype comes from a man aged 18-30 years in good health. The sample comprised naive CD4+ T cells sorted from blood. Subset of the sample: CD45RA+ positively selected. This rearrangement joins TRBV6-5 to TRBJ1-1, with D unresolved. CDR3 DNA sequence: TGTGCCAGCAGTTACTCGGTCAGGATGAACACTGAAGCTTTCTTT. This translates into CASSYSVRMNTEAFF.